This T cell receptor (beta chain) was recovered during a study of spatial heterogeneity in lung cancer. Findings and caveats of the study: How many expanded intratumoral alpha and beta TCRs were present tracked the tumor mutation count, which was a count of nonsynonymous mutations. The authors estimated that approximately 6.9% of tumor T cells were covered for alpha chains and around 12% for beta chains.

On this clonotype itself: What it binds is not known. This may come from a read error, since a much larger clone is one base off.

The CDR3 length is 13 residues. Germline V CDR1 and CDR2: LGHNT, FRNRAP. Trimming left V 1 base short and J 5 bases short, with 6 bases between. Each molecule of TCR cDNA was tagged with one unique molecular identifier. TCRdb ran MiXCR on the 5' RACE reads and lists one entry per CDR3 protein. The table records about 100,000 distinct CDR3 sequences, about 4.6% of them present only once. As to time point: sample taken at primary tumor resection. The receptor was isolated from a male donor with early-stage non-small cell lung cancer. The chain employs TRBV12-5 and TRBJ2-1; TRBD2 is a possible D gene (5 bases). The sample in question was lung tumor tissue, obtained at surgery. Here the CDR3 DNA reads TGTGCTAGTGGTTTGGGGCGGGACAATGAGCAGTTCTTC. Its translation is CASGLGRDNEQFF. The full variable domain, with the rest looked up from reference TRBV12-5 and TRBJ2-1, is DARVTQTPRHKVTEMGQEVTMRCQPILGHNTVFWYRQTMMQGLELLAYFRNRAPLDDSGMPKDRFSAEMPDATLATLKIQPSEPRDSAVYFCASGLGRDNEQFFGPGTRLTVL.